A single sample is the source of the 18 T cell receptor beta chains below, sequenced in a study of relationships among human T cell subsets. From mRNA, alpha and beta CDR3 regions were amplified using semiquantitative ARM-PCR. In ARM-PCR, communal superprimers followed tagged nested gene-specific primers for exponential amplification. TCRdb reprocessed the multiplex PCR reads via MiXCR and lists one record per CDR3 protein. The sample consists of roughly 3,000 distinct CDR3 sequences, around four fifths of them appearing once. Sample: total T cells sorted from blood. These TCRs come from a man aged 35-49 years in good health.

A single count supports this clonotype. V gene TRBV11-2 combines with J gene TRBJ1-1; D gene unclear. Germline CDR1 SGHAT, CDR2 FQNNGV. The V and J ends lost 6 bases and 7 bases respectively, with 12 bases between them. There are 12 residues in the CDR3. The CDR3 is CASSMERVEAFF. Written as DNA, the CDR3 is TGTGCCAGCAGTATGGAGCGGGTTGAAGCTTTCTTT.

As for this clonotype: One junction end disagrees with the germline gene, perhaps due to a read error. V and J are TRBV12-3 or TRBV12-4 and TRBJ2-7; D ambiguous. The CDR3 consists of 14 residues. The CDR3 loop reads CASSPVRTKNEQYF. As DNA, the CDR3 is TGTGCCAGCAGCCCCGTAAGGACCAAAAACGAACAGTACTTC.

The chain combines TRBV11-2 with TRBJ2-5, with 8 bases that match TRBD1. The J segment lost 1 base and the V segment lost 1 base, leaving 2 bases of the junction unmatched. The CDR3 extends over 15 amino acids. Germline CDR1 is SGHAT and CDR2 is FQNNGV. CDR3 sequence (DNA): TGTGCCAGCAGCTTAGGACAGGGGACCCAAGAGACCCAGTACTTC. Translating gives CASSLGQGTQETQYF. Looking up the rest from reference TRBV11-2 and TRBJ2-5 gives the full variable domain: EAGVAQSPRYKIIEKRQSVAFWCNPISGHATLYWYQQILGQGPKLLIQFQNNGVVDDSQLPKDRFSAERLKGVDSTLKIQPAKLEDSAVYLCASSLGQGTQETQYFGPGTRLLVL.

The rearrangement joins TRBV11-2 to TRBJ2-7, with 9 bases lining up with TRBD1. V gave up 2 bases and J gave up 4 bases; unmatched junction bases: 9. The CDR3 extends over 16 amino acids. The germline gives CDR1 SGHAT, CDR2 FQNNGV. CDR3 amino acids: CASSLMGDRVGYEQYF. The CDR3 nucleotides are TGTGCCAGCAGCTTAATGGGGGACAGGGTCGGATACGAGCAGTACTTC.

The chain links TRBV10-3 to TRBJ1-5, with D perhaps matching TRBD1 (5 bases). V was pared by 0 bases and J by 2 bases, with 8 bases between. Per germline, CDR1 ENHRY and CDR2 SYGVKD. The CDR3 is 15 residues long. In DNA, the CDR3 is TGTGCCATCAGTGAGTCAGGGGCTGGCAATCAGCCCCAGCATTTT. Encoded protein: CAISESGAGNQPQHF.

This clonotype was recorded only once. The V and J genes are TRBV28 and TRBJ1-2; 7 bases line up with TRBD1. The V and J ends lost 3 bases and 5 bases, in that order; junction bases with no gene match: 9. The CDR3 consists of 15 residues. CDR1 is MDHEN and CDR2 is SYDVKM in the germline V gene. This chain's CDR3 is CASSFRAGGGYGYTF. The DNA of the CDR3 is TGTGCCAGCAGTTTTCGGGCAGGGGGAGGGTATGGCTACACCTTC.

CDR3 coding DNA: TGTGCCAGCAGTTCAAGGACTATAGCCGCCTACAATGAGCAGTTCTTC. Translating gives CASSSRTIAAYNEQFF. The V call is TRBV27, the J call TRBJ2-1; a weak D match, TRBD2 (6 bases). This CDR3 has 16 residues. Trimming shortened V by 4 bases and J by 2 bases, and 15 bases separated the two germline ends. From germline, CDR1 is MNHEY and CDR2 SMNVEV (reference sequence).

The count of this clonotype is one. The chain recombines TRBV11-2 with TRBJ2-7; D may be TRBD1 (5 bases). The V and J ends lost 8 bases and 0 bases respectively, with 14 bases between them. From germline, CDR1 is SGHAT and CDR2 FQNNGV. The CDR3 covers 14 residues. This CDR3 reads CASLNPGSSYEQYF. The CDR3 nucleotides read TGTGCCAGCCTGAATCCAGGGTCCTCCTACGAGCAGTACTTC. The full variable domain, with the rest looked up from reference TRBV11-2 and TRBJ2-7, is EAGVAQSPRYKIIEKRQSVAFWCNPISGHATLYWYQQILGQGPKLLIQFQNNGVVDDSQLPKDRFSAERLKGVDSTLKIQPAKLEDSAVYLCASLNPGSSYEQYFGPGTRLTVT.

The rearrangement joins TRBV28 to TRBJ2-3; D uncertain. Germline values: CDR1 MDHEN, CDR2 SYDVKM. This CDR3 has 13 amino acids. Trimming removed 8 bases from V and 0 bases from J, with 9 bases in between. The CDR3, as DNA: TGTGCCAGCCGAATGCCTAGCACAGATACGCAGTATTTT. It encodes CASRMPSTDTQYF.

A single count supports this clonotype. The genes are TRBV11-2 and TRBJ2-5; 8 positions match TRBD1. The trim removed 4 bases at V and 0 bases at J, leaving 10 bases unmatched. Germline V gene lookup returns CDR1 SGHAT and CDR2 FQNNGV. This CDR3 has 17 amino acids. In DNA, the CDR3 is TGTGCCAGCAGCTCAGGTTGGACAGGGTGGTACCAAGAGACCCAGTACTTC. Its translation is CASSSGWTGWYQETQYF.

The chain couples TRBV27 to TRBJ2-3; 9 bases agree with TRBD2. CDR1 is MNHEY, CDR2 SMNVEV, per germline (reference sequence). The V gene end was trimmed by 1 base and the J gene end by 2 bases; junction bases not matched to a gene: 7. The length of the CDR3 is 17 residues. CDR3 nucleotides: TGTGCCAGCAGTTTATACGTTCCTAGCGGGGACACAGATACGCAGTATTTT. Protein: CASSLYVPSGDTDTQYF.

The gene calls are TRBV28 and TRBJ1-6, with D hard to call. The germline gives CDR1 MDHEN, CDR2 SYDVKM. V lost 6 bases and J lost 10, with 13 bases in between. The CDR3 is made up of 13 amino acids. CDR3 loop: CASSGMRWSPLHF. Written as DNA, the CDR3 is TGTGCCAGCAGCGGTATGAGGTGGTCACCCCTCCACTTT.

This clonotype was counted once. The rearrangement uses TRBV29-1 and TRBJ2-7, with 7 bases aligning to TRBD1. This CDR3 region has 15 residues. The germline V gene has CDR1 SQVTM and CDR2 ANQGSEA. Written as DNA, the CDR3 is TGCAGTGCTAGAGGGCAGGGACAGAGATCCTACGAGCAGTACTTC. It encodes CSARGQGQRSYEQYF.

J is TRBJ1-2 and V is TRBV4-1; 12 nucleotides line up with TRBD1. The V gene's germline CDR1 is MGHRA and CDR2 YSYEKL. V dropped 4 bases and J dropped 8; count of bases not matched to a gene: 17. This CDR3 comprises 18 residues. The CDR3 is CASSPLLQAGQGAGGYTF. CDR3 DNA: TGCGCCAGCAGCCCCCTATTGCAGGCGGGACAGGGGGCGGGAGGCTACACCTTC.

The gene calls are TRBV10-3 and TRBJ2-7, with 9 bases fitting TRBD1. The V gene's germline CDR1 is ENHRY and CDR2 SYGVKD. Trimming cost V 7 bases and J 6 bases; bases outside gene matches: 7. This CDR3 is 13 amino acids long. The CDR3 bases are TGTGCCATCACTCGGGACAGGGAGGGCGAGCAGTACTTC. Translated: CAITRDREGEQYF.

The genes are TRBV29-1 and TRBJ2-1, with 8 bases aligning to TRBD2. Germline CDR1 and CDR2: SQVTM and ANQGSEA. The CDR3 spans 14 residues. V lost 6 bases, J lost 0 bases, and 4 bases stayed unmatched. CDR3: CSVAGTSSYNEQFF. The DNA for the CDR3 is TGCAGCGTGGCCGGGACTAGCTCCTACAATGAGCAGTTCTTC.

This rearrangement joins TRBV29-1 to TRBJ2-7, with 7 bases lining up with TRBD1. Germline CDR1 is SQVTM and CDR2 is ANQGSEA. This CDR3 comprises 14 residues. V was clipped by 6 bases and J by 0 bases; unmatched bases: 8. The CDR3: CSVSRQGSSYEQYF. CDR3 in DNA: TGCAGCGTAAGTAGACAGGGAAGCTCCTACGAGCAGTACTTC.

The chain joins TRBV7-8 to TRBJ2-7, with TRBD2 matching 11 bases. The V segment lost 5 bases and the J segment 4 bases; nucleotides outside the gene matches: 7. From germline, CDR1 is SGHVS and CDR2 FQNEAQ. CDR3 length: 15 amino acids. CDR3 in DNA: TGTGCCAGCAGCCCCTCGACTAGCGGGACTTACGAGCAGTACTTC. Residues: CASSPSTSGTYEQYF.